What follows is one T cell receptor (beta chain) and its context. The antigen is unknown. Germline CDR1 and CDR2: MDHEN and SYDVKM. Losses at the gene ends were 2 bases for V and 0 bases for J; bases not matched to a gene: 0. This CDR3 region has 15 residues. This sample is part of a study of OX40 agonist ivuxolimab in advanced cancers. Study-wide background: Dose-escalation patients' cancers were hepatocellular carcinoma, melanoma, renal cell or head and neck cancer. Subjects had a mean age of about 57 years, with a range of about 23 to 85; approximately 83% were male.

Study-wide points: There was clonal expansion of CD4+ and CD8+ blood T cells by week 6 at 0.1 to 3.0 mg/kg. More expanded clones were found, on average, in CD8+ than in CD4+ T cells.

Profiling relied on immunoSEQ multiplex PCR, and the TCRdb table lists in-frame clones only, not all of them. The profile shows 48,000 or so clones, around 94% of them singletons. The clonotype comes from an adult with an advanced solid tumor such as melanoma, head and neck, liver or kidney cancer. The sequenced sample was CD4+ or CD8+ T cells sorted from blood, obtained in a trial of the OX40 agonist ivuxolimab. The chain joins TRBV28 to TRBJ2-4, with TRBD2 matching over 8 bases. The CDR3 loop is CASSLAGGAKNIQYF. CDR3 DNA: TGTGCCAGCAGTTTAGCGGGGGGAGCCAAAAACATTCAGTACTTC.